This TCR beta chain appears in the sequencing data of a study of OX40 agonist ivuxolimab in advanced cancers. Study outcomes and limitations: Not determined was the antigen specificity of the expanded peripheral T cells.

The sampling schedule covered blood at baseline, cycle 4 day 1, and cycle 7 day 1. The CDR3 is 12 amino acids. Germline CDR1 is ENHRY and CDR2 is SYGVKD. The ends were cut back, 8 bases at V and 2 bases at J, with 10 bases in the middle. Profiled with immunoSEQ multiplex PCR; TCRdb holds only in-frame clones, not every one. The sample has about 86,000 clones; around 88% are singletons. A word on this clone: Its antigen is unidentified.

This sequence was found in an adult with an advanced solid tumor such as melanoma, head and neck, liver or kidney cancer. Sequenced here: CD4+ or CD8+ T cells sorted from blood, sampled in a trial of the OX40 agonist ivuxolimab. This chain connects TRBV10-3 to TRBJ2-7; unclear D gene. CDR3 sequence (DNA): TGTGCCATCTCACCTGGGGCCTACGAGCAGTACTTC. It encodes CAISPGAYEQYF.